These 15 T cell receptor beta chains were sequenced from one sample in a study of T cells in Graves' hyperthyroidism and ophthalmopathy (dated by TCRdb to between 2018 and 2021). The library was produced with multiplex PCR. Reads for this sample came from an Illumina HiSeq 2000. Amplification of TCR beta CDR3 regions was carried out from RNA transcripts. A first-round RT-PCR of the TCR CDR3 used the HTBI primer set with the Qiagen OneStep RT-PCR kit. Through fastp at Q25 and MiXCR, TCRdb rebuilt clones from the public reads, retaining in-frame beta chains. Identical CDR3 proteins give one entry, which carries the most common genes and DNA. Present in this sample are around 700,000 distinct CDR3 sequences, roughly 32% of which were seen just once. The ten largest clones add up to 30% to 40% of the sample. The specimen sequenced was blood. These receptors were collected from a woman between 40 and 55 years old with Graves' hyperthyroidism.

V gene TRBV7-2 combines with J gene TRBJ2-3; TRBD1 is a possible D gene (5 bases). The CDR3 spans 12 residues. The germline V gene has CDR1 SGHTA and CDR2 FQGNSA. V lost 5 bases and J lost 5, with 8 bases in between. This CDR3 reads CASSPDRDTQYF. The CDR3 DNA reads as TGTGCCAGCAGCCCAGACAGAGATACGCAGTATTTT.

At least ten counts were recorded for this clonotype. The chain carries TRBV2 and TRBJ1-4; no reliable D call. V shed 7 bases and J shed 8 bases, with 17 bases lying between them. Germline V gives CDR1 SNHLY, CDR2 FYNNEI. This CDR3 region has 14 residues. CDR3 nucleotides: TGTGCCAGCACCGAAGGGATCGGCGGGGAAAAACTGTTTTTT. Its protein is CASTEGIGGEKLFF.

V usage is TRBV5-6 and J usage is TRBJ2-3; D uncertain. The CDR3 totals 12 residues. Deletions cut 1 base from V and 4 bases from J, with 4 bases between. Germline CDR1 reads SGHDT; CDR2 reads YYEEEE. The CDR3 loop reads CASSLLSDTQYF. CDR3 nucleotides: TGTGCCAGCAGCTTGTTGTCAGATACGCAGTATTTT.

To note about this clonotype: One base away lies a much larger clone, so this may be a sequencing read error. This chain connects TRBV11-2 to TRBJ2-5; TRBD1 matches 10 bases. There are 13 residues in the CDR3. V gave up 5 bases and J gave up 3 bases; unmatched junction bases: 0. CDR1 and CDR2 from the germline V gene are SGHAT and FQNNGV. CDR3 sequence: CASSGTGEETQYF. DNA of the CDR3: TGTGCCAGCAGCGGGACAGGGGAAGAGACCCAGTACTTC.

This clonotype was recorded many times. The CDR3, as DNA: TGTGCCAGCAGGCGAGGGACAGCGGGAAACACCATATATTTT. It encodes CASRRGTAGNTIYF. V and J are TRBV12-3 or TRBV12-4 and TRBJ1-3, with 7 bases lining up with TRBD1. The length of the CDR3 is 14 residues. V shed 6 bases and J 4 bases; nucleotides not matched to a gene: 6.

In this sample, this clonotype turned up once. The chain uses TRBV7-2 and TRBJ1-2, with 8 bases fitting TRBD1. The CDR3 is 16 residues long. Germline CDR1 reads SGHTA; CDR2 reads FQGNSA. V was clipped by 1 base and J by 7 bases; unmatched bases: 11. This CDR3 is CASSLGPDRGYGGYTF. The CDR3 bases are TGTGCCAGCAGCTTAGGCCCCGACAGGGGCTACGGTGGCTACACCTTC.

The gene calls are TRBV20-1 and TRBJ1-1; D perhaps matches TRBD1 (6 bases). Per germline, CDR1 DFQATT and CDR2 SNEGSKA (reference sequence). The CDR3 spans 14 residues. Trimming cost V 3 bases and J 3 bases, with 14 bases left between them. The CDR3 is CSASRGGADTEAFF. CDR3 sequence (DNA): TGCAGTGCTAGTAGGGGGGGAGCGGACACTGAAGCTTTCTTT.

The CDR3 sequence: CASSVQGDVEKLFF. The CDR3 DNA follows: TGTGCCAGTAGTGTACAGGGTGATGTTGAAAAACTGTTTTTT. The chain couples TRBV19 to TRBJ1-4, with D tentatively TRBD1 (6 bases). V shed 5 bases and J shed 7 bases, with 14 bases lying between them. The CDR3 is 14 residues long. CDR1 and CDR2 from the germline V gene are LNHDA and SQIVND (reference sequence).

This clonotype was picked up a small number of times. V gene TRBV20-1 combines with J gene TRBJ2-7, with TRBD1 matching over 7 bases. V lost 2 bases and J lost 0; bases outside the gene matches: 10. CDR3 length: 16 residues. Germline CDR1 DFQATT, CDR2 SNEGSKA (reference sequence). The CDR3 loop reads CSARKTGAPTSYEQYF. The CDR3 DNA sequence: TGCAGTGCTAGAAAAACAGGGGCCCCCACCTCCTACGAGCAGTACTTC.

This clonotype was seen at least ten times. The chain employs TRBV12-3 or TRBV12-4 and TRBJ1-5; possibly TRBD1 for D (5 bases). The V end lost 6 bases, the J end lost 6 bases, and 12 bases lay between the germline ends. The CDR3 totals 13 residues. The chain's CDR3 is CASRRGEVQPQHF. For the CDR3, the DNA is TGTGCCAGCAGACGGGGGGAGGTTCAGCCCCAGCATTTT.

This clonotype was seen repeatedly, ten times or more. The genes are TRBV10-3 and TRBJ1-4; weak D call: TRBD1 (5 bases). This CDR3 comprises 15 residues. Per germline, CDR1 ENHRY and CDR2 SYGVKD. Trimming pared 5 bases from V and 4 bases from J, leaving 14 bases between. The CDR3 DNA reads as TGTGCCATCAGTCCATCCGGGACGCATAATGAAAAACTGTTTTTT. Protein: CAISPSGTHNEKLFF.

This chain uses TRBV2 with TRBJ2-6, with D possibly matching TRBD2 (7 bases). The CDR3 is 14 residues long. Trimming cost V 8 bases and J 2 bases, with 10 bases left between them. Per germline, CDR1 SNHLY and CDR2 FYNNEI. Written as DNA, the CDR3 is TGTGCCAGCGCGGGGGCAGCTGGGGCCAACGTCCTGACTTTC. Amino acids: CASAGAAGANVLTF.

The chain uses TRBV19 and TRBJ1-5; D unclear. V was clipped by 0 bases and J by 2 bases, with 8 bases between them. Germline loops: CDR1 LNHDA, CDR2 SQIVND (reference sequence). This CDR3 comprises 15 residues. CDR3 residues: CASSIDPGGNQPQHF. The DNA for the CDR3 is TGTGCCAGTAGTATAGATCCCGGCGGCAATCAGCCCCAGCATTTT.

In the case of this clonotype: This may be a read error, as it is one base from a much larger clone. The chain uses TRBV7-2 and TRBJ2-6, with 9 bases matching TRBD1. V gave up 5 bases and J gave up 4 bases; unmatched junction bases: 9. The CDR3 length is 17 residues. CDR1 is SGHTA and CDR2 is FQGNSA in the germline V gene. For the CDR3, the DNA is TGTGCCAGCAGCCTTTCGGACAGGGGTGTCGGGGCCAACGTCCTGACTTTC. The encoded protein is CASSLSDRGVGANVLTF.

This clonotype was seen repeatedly, ten times or more. This sequence joins TRBV7-2 and TRBJ1-5; TRBD1 matches at 9 bases. There are 15 residues in the CDR3. Trimming cost V 6 bases and J 6 bases; bases outside gene matches: 9. The germline V gene has CDR1 SGHTA and CDR2 FQGNSA. CDR3 region: CASSPDRGTGQPQHF. The CDR3 DNA is TGTGCCAGCAGTCCAGACAGGGGGACGGGTCAGCCCCAGCATTTT.